This TCR beta chain was captured by sequencing in a study of blood T cell repertoires in COVID-19. The germline V and J ends were trimmed by 6 bases and 0 bases, with 11 bases remaining between them. This CDR3 spans 14 amino acids. Germline V CDR1 and CDR2: MNHEY, SMNVEV (reference sequence). Sequenced by immunoSEQ multiplex PCR; TCRdb stores in-frame clones only, minus some. This table holds around 100,000 clones, more than 75% found once. The V call is TRBV27, the J call TRBJ1-1; D perhaps matches TRBD1 (5 bases). The clonotype originates from a man over 45 with acute or convalescent COVID-19. Sequencing was performed on peripheral blood. CDR3 sequence: CASSFGGLNTEAFF. The CDR3 DNA reads TGTGCCAGCAGCTTCGGGGGTCTGAACACTGAAGCTTTCTTT.